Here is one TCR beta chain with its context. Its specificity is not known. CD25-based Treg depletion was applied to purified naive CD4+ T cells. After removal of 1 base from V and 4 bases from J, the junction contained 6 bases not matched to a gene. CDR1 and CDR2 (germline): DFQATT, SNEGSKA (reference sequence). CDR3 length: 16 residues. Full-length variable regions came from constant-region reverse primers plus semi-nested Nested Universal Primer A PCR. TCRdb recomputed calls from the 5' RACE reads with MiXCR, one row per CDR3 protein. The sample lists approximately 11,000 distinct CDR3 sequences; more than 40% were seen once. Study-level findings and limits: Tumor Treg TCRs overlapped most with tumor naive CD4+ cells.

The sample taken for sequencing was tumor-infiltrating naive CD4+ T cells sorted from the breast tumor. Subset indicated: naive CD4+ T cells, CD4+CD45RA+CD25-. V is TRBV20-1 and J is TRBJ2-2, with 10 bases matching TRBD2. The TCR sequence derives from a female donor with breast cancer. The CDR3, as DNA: TGCAGTGCTAGAGGGCTAGCGGGGGCCGTCACCGGGGAGCTGTTTTTT. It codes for CSARGLAGAVTGELFF.